Shown below are 27 T cell receptor beta chains from a single sample sequenced in a study of blood T cell repertoires in COVID-19. TCRdb keeps only in-frame clones here, not all; method: immunoSEQ multiplex PCR. The data hold under 200,000 clones, with less than 85% observed a single time. Sequencing was done on a sample of PBMCs or T cells enriched from blood (not recorded which). The receptors derive from an older woman with acute COVID-19.

This sequence joins TRBV7-6 and TRBJ2-7; unclear D gene. Deletions cut 5 bases from V and 3 bases from J, with 11 bases between. The CDR3 is 13 residues long. Germline lookup yields CDR1 SGHVS and CDR2 FNYEAQ. This CDR3 is CASSLGSNYEQYF. In DNA form, the CDR3 reads TGTGCCAGCAGCCTAGGGTCTAACTACGAGCAGTACTTC.

In its sample, this clone is medium-sized (0.01 to 0.1%). J is TRBJ1-6 and V is TRBV4-3; maybe TRBD1 (6 bases). CDR1 LGHNA and CDR2 YSLEER come from the germline V gene. The CDR3 spans 14 residues. V was pared by 4 bases and J by 7 bases, with 11 bases between. CDR3 DNA sequence: TGCGCCAGCAGCCGAGGAACAGGGAATTCACCCCTCCACTTT. This codes for CASSRGTGNSPLHF.

This clone appeared a single time. The chain combines TRBV28 with TRBJ1-2; 8 nucleotides agree with TRBD1. CDR1 is MDHEN, CDR2 SYDVKM, per germline. The V segment lost 6 bases and the J segment 8 bases; nucleotides outside the gene matches: 5. CDR3 length: 12 amino acids. This CDR3 is CASRQTGVGYTF. DNA of the CDR3: TGTGCCAGCAGACAGACAGGGGTCGGCTACACCTTC.

V is TRBV19 and J is TRBJ1-3; the D is unclear. Per germline, CDR1 LNHDA and CDR2 SQIVND (reference sequence). The CDR3 totals 16 residues. Trimming took 3 bases from V and 0 from J, leaving 12 bases between them. The CDR3 coding sequence is TGTGCCAGTAGTATTTCTATCGCGCCCTCTGGAAACACCATATATTTT. Translated, it gives CASSISIAPSGNTIYF.

The chain recombines TRBV4-1 with TRBJ1-5; D is unresolved. V shed 0 bases and J shed 5 bases, with 5 bases lying between them. Germline loops: CDR1 MGHRA, CDR2 YSYEKL. CDR3 size: 13 residues. The CDR3 nucleotides are TGCGCCAGCAGCCAAGAGGAGGATCAGCCCCAGCATTTT. Protein product: CASSQEEDQPQHF.

This clone occurred once. J is TRBJ1-1 and V is TRBV12-5, with TRBD1 matching over 8 bases. Germline CDR1 reads LGHNT; CDR2 reads FRNRAP. Unmatched junction bases numbered 4, after V lost 6 bases and J lost 1 base. This CDR3 is built from 14 residues. The CDR3 nucleotides are TGTGCTAGTGGCCGGGGACAGGAGAACACTGAAGCTTTCTTT. It encodes CASGRGQENTEAFF.

The chain is built from TRBV9 and TRBJ2-1; D is possibly TRBD2 (5 bases). Trimming stripped 3 bases from V and 7 bases from J, with 23 bases between. There are 17 residues in the CDR3. CDR1 SGDLS and CDR2 YYNGEE come from the germline V gene. CDR3 DNA sequence: TGTGCCAGCAGCGCTCCTGTACTAGATCGGTCTTCTAATGAGCAGTTCTTC. It codes for CASSAPVLDRSSNEQFF.

The rearrangement links TRBV5-1 to TRBJ1-4, with TRBD1 matching 8 bases. CDR1 is SGHRS and CDR2 is YFSETQ in the germline V gene. The ends lost 4 bases at V and 5 bases at J; junction bases unmatched: 4. There are 14 residues in the CDR3. CDR3 region: CASSPDRDNEKLFF. In DNA form, the CDR3 reads TGCGCCAGCAGCCCGGACAGGGACAATGAAAAACTGTTTTTT.

This sequence joins TRBV10-3 and TRBJ1-1, with 8 bases matching TRBD1. The J segment lost 4 bases and the V segment lost 7 bases, leaving 8 bases of the junction unmatched. CDR3 length: 14 residues. CDR1 is ENHRY, CDR2 SYGVKD, per germline. The CDR3 region is CAIKTGGSTTEAFF. As DNA, the CDR3 is TGTGCCATCAAAACAGGGGGGTCTACCACTGAAGCTTTCTTT.

The chain employs TRBV7-9 and TRBJ1-2; 8 bases align to TRBD1. The CDR3 consists of 15 residues. J gave up 4 bases and V 5 bases, and 9 bases lay outside the gene matches. Germline lookup yields CDR1 SEHNR and CDR2 FQNEAQ (reference sequence). Here the CDR3 reads CASSADRGTLYGYTF. In DNA form, the CDR3 reads TGTGCCAGCAGCGCCGACAGGGGAACCCTCTATGGCTACACCTTC. The whole variable domain, remainder taken from reference TRBV7-9 and TRBJ1-2, is DTGVSQNPRHKITKRGQNVTFRCDPISEHNRLYWYRQTLGQGPEFLTYFQNEAQLEKSRLLSDRFSAERPKGSFSTLEIQRTEQGDSAMYLCASSADRGTLYGYTFGSGTRLTVV.

This clone was seen a handful of times. V usage is TRBV3-1 (or the pseudogene TRBV3-2) and J usage is TRBJ2-5; a possible D gene is TRBD1 (6 bases). This CDR3 region has 15 residues. Trimming took off 0 bases at V and 4 bases at J, with 12 bases between the two ends. Per germline, CDR1 LGHDT and CDR2 YNNKEL (reference sequence). The CDR3 DNA follows: TGTGCCAGCAGCCAAGATCTTAGGACAGCAGAGACCCAGTACTTC. Its protein is CASSQDLRTAETQYF.

This chain connects TRBV10-3 to TRBJ2-3, with 10 bases identical to TRBD2. The CDR3 consists of 14 residues. With 3 bases clipped from V and 5 bases from J, the junction kept 2 bases outside the gene matches. CDR1 is ENHRY, CDR2 SYGVKD, per germline. The CDR3 sequence is CAISDLAGEDTQYF. CDR3 bases: TGTGCCATCAGTGATCTAGCGGGAGAAGATACGCAGTATTTT.

This sequence joins TRBV19 and TRBJ2-3; 9 nucleotides line up with TRBD1. The V and J ends lost 8 bases and 0 bases, in that order; junction bases with no gene match: 9. The CDR3 loop spans 16 amino acids. The V gene's germline CDR1 is LNHDA and CDR2 SQIVND (reference sequence). The CDR3 region has the DNA TGTGCCAGTTCCGCGGGGACAGGGATTAGCACAGATACGCAGTATTTT. This translates into CASSAGTGISTDTQYF.

This clone was found a few times. The DNA for the CDR3 is TGTGCCAGCAGCATGGACAGGTTAAACACCATATATTTT. Translated: CASSMDRLNTIYF. The chain recombines TRBV28 with TRBJ1-3; TRBD1 agrees at 7 bases. CDR1 is MDHEN and CDR2 is SYDVKM in the germline V gene. J gave up 6 bases and V 6 bases, and 5 bases lay outside the gene matches. This CDR3 contains 13 residues.

J is TRBJ1-2 and V is TRBV28; no clear D gene. Germline values: CDR1 MDHEN, CDR2 SYDVKM. The CDR3 is 12 residues long. V lost 2 bases and J lost 6, with 7 bases in between. Written as DNA, the CDR3 is TGTGCCAGCAGTTTAGGCCGTGATGGCTACACCTTC. This translates into CASSLGRDGYTF.

The V and J genes are TRBV12-3 or TRBV12-4 and TRBJ1-1; weak D call: TRBD1 (5 bases). This CDR3 spans 13 amino acids. The germline V and J ends were trimmed by 8 bases and 10 bases, with 20 bases remaining between them. CDR3 residues: CASQTSSGVGAFF. DNA for the CDR3: TGTGCCAGCCAAACCTCTTCGGGGGTAGGAGCTTTCTTT.

The chain uses TRBV27 and TRBJ2-1, with TRBD2 identical over 11 bases. Trimming took 7 bases from V and 7 from J; bases not matched to a gene: 9. Germline assignment: CDR1 MNHEY and CDR2 SMNVEV (reference sequence). The CDR3 loop spans 15 amino acids. The CDR3 is CASTPGTSGGNEQFF. DNA of the CDR3: TGTGCCAGCACCCCCGGGACTAGCGGAGGGAATGAGCAGTTCTTC.

The CDR3 here is CASRVEQANSPLHF. The CDR3 DNA reads TGTGCCAGTAGGGTCGAACAGGCGAATTCACCCCTCCACTTT. This chain uses TRBV19 with TRBJ1-6, with D possibly matching TRBD1 (5 bases). V lost 6 bases and J lost 7, with 13 bases in between. This CDR3 has 14 amino acids. The germline gives CDR1 LNHDA, CDR2 SQIVND (reference sequence). Full variable domain (remainder filled in from reference TRBV19 and TRBJ1-6): DGGITQSPKYLFRKEGQNVTLSCEQNLNHDAMYWYRQDPGQGLRLIYYSQIVNDFQKGDIAEGYSVSREKKESFPLTVTSAQKNPTAFYLCASRVEQANSPLHFGNGTRLTVT.

This clone was counted once. The chain recombines TRBV27 with TRBJ2-7; 8 nucleotides match TRBD1. Germline trimming cut 4 bases from V and 3 bases from J; bases unmatched to any gene: 11. There are 16 residues in the CDR3. The V gene's germline CDR1 is MNHEY and CDR2 SMNVEV (reference sequence). CDR3 nucleotide sequence: TGTGCCAGCAGTTCGGTTTGGACAGGGTCTGGCTACGAGCAGTACGTC. Protein sequence: CASSSVWTGSGYEQYV.

The V gene is TRBV10-3, the J gene TRBJ2-3, with 9 bases lining up with TRBD1. Per germline, CDR1 ENHRY and CDR2 SYGVKD. V shed 10 bases, J shed 4 bases, and the junction held 9 bases outside the gene matches. The CDR3 runs to 14 residues. As DNA, the CDR3 is TGTGCCACAAGGACAGGGGCGGGGGCAGATACGCAGTATTTT. Protein product: CATRTGAGADTQYF.

The chain is built from TRBV19 and TRBJ2-2, with TRBD1 as a possible D gene (6 bases). Germline CDR1 reads LNHDA; CDR2 reads SQIVND (reference sequence). V lost 9 bases and J 5 bases, leaving 13 bases between the germline ends. CDR3 size: 13 residues. The CDR3 spells CASRRGLTGELFF. The CDR3, as DNA: TGTGCCAGCCGCAGGGGTCTGACCGGGGAGCTGTTTTTT.

The chain has TRBV4-3 and TRBJ1-4, with 7 bases identical to TRBD1. Losses at the gene ends were 1 base for V and 8 bases for J; bases not matched to a gene: 4. The CDR3 loop spans 14 amino acids. CDR1 LGHNA and CDR2 YSLEER come from the germline V gene. As DNA, the CDR3 is TGCGCCAGCAGCCAAGGCGACAGGGCCGAAAAACTGTTTTTT. It is translated as CASSQGDRAEKLFF.

The V and J genes are TRBV7-8 and TRBJ2-2, with D possibly matching TRBD2 (6 bases). In germline, CDR1 is SGHVS, CDR2 FQNEAQ. With 2 bases removed from V and 2 bases from J, the gap between germline ends came to 15 bases. CDR3 length: 17 residues. The CDR3 protein is CASSLLPSVINTGELFF. CDR3 nucleotide sequence: TGTGCCAGCAGCTTATTGCCTAGCGTAATTAACACCGGGGAGCTGTTTTTT.

The chain carries TRBV19 and TRBJ1-1; 7 nucleotides agree with TRBD1. The CDR3 spans 11 residues. Trimming cost V 7 bases and J 8 bases; bases outside gene matches: 4. Germline loops: CDR1 LNHDA, CDR2 SQIVND (reference sequence). The CDR3 nucleotides read TGTGCCAGTACCCTAGGGGGCGAAGCTTTCTTT. It is translated as CASTLGGEAFF.

The sample holds a few counts of this clone. CDR3 loop: CASSYEDRDDEKLFF. The CDR3 region has the DNA TGTGCCAGCAGCTATGAGGACAGGGACGATGAAAAACTGTTTTTT. V gene TRBV4-2 combines with J gene TRBJ1-4, with 8 bases aligning to TRBD1. V trimming: 5 bases; J trimming: 6 bases; junction bases outside the gene matches: 8. The CDR3 totals 15 residues. Germline-derived CDR1 and CDR2 are LGHNA and YNFKEQ.

The V gene is TRBV14, the J gene TRBJ2-2, with D maybe TRBD1 (6 bases). Germline CDR1 is SGHDN and CDR2 is FVKESK. The CDR3 consists of 17 residues. Deletions cut 0 bases from V and 1 base from J, with 12 bases between. The CDR3 coding sequence is TGTGCCAGCAGCCAAGATCAGGGGTTCGGGAACACCGGGGAGCTGTTTTTT. Translated: CASSQDQGFGNTGELFF.

The chain has TRBV2 and TRBJ2-1; 7 bases fit TRBD2. V trimming: 7 bases; J trimming: 10 bases; junction bases outside the gene matches: 7. The germline gives CDR1 SNHLY, CDR2 FYNNEI. The CDR3 length is 12 residues. The DNA for the CDR3 is TGTGCCAGCACCGGTCCGGGGGGAGAGCAGTTCTTC. It specifies CASTGPGGEQFF.